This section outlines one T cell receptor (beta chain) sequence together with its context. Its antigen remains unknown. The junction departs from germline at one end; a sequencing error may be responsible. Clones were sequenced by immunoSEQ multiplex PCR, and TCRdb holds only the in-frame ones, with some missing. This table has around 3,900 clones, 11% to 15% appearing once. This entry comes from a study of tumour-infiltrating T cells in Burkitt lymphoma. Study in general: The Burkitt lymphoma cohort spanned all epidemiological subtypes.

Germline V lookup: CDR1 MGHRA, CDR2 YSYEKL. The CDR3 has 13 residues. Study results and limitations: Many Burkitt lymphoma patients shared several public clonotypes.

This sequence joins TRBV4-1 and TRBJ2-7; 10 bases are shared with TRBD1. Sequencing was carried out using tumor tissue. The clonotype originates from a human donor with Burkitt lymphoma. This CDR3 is CANSRGQGNEQYF. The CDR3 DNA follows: TGCGCCAACAGCCGGGGACAGGGGAACGAGCAGTACTTC.